This T cell receptor (beta chain) was profiled in a study of human T cells and chemical hapten exposure (dated by TCRdb to 2020 to 2023). Regarding the research as a whole: For sensitization, 2% DPC in acetone was applied to a roughly 2 cm by roughly 2 cm area of upper inner arm skin. Throughout the roughly 24-week study period, patients were also given weekly therapeutic DPC doses on the scalp. Patch testing on the upper back used Finn chambers containing 0.01% DPC, with scoring done after 6 days according to International Contact Dermatitis Research Group standards. The mostly female patient cohort included alopecia areata with under or over 50% scalp involvement, alopecia totalis and alopecia universalis. The libraries were sequenced as a pool, and the TCR yield per sample differed mostly because of small variations in library volumes within the pool. This study followed changes in the peripheral blood TCR repertoire in vivo during primary and secondary sensitization of alopecia patients to the hapten diphenylcyclopropenone (DPC). Blood was sampled from patients pre-sensitization (week 0) and at 2, 6 and about 24 weeks after DPC sensitization. Blood for TCR sequencing was provided by twenty-nine alopecia patients at one to four time points (pre-sensitization, 2, 6 and 24 weeks).

Broader findings and caveats from the paper: Repeated subsampling changed both the strength of the expansion versus patch-test correlation and the threshold at which the correlation became significant. The number of TCRs above 1 in 1000 frequency did not change with DPC sensitization; there was no evidence of global repertoire structure alterations. A positive correlation was found between the number of PT1 expanded TCRs and patch test score, with significance reached at thresholds 8, 16 and 32 but not 4. Compared with pre-sensitization or healthy control sets, expanded TCRs formed significantly more large CDR3 similarity clusters, which is consistent with antigen-driven responses. Because all patients had alopecia, a presumed autoimmune disease, the immune response of the patients might differ from that of healthy individuals.

With respect to this clonotype: Which antigen it targets is not known. Within one base of it there is no much larger clone, and no base qualities were kept.

The cysteine opens and the phenylalanine closes a CDR3 of 15 amino acids. Solely the CDR3 DNA is kept, with 45 bases framed from the first base. CDR1 and CDR2 are read off the germline V gene as SGHDN and FVKESK. For this chain, trimming is 5 bases at the V end and 5 bases at the J end, and the number of junction bases without a gene match is 10. The library relied on RACE. Reads for this sample came from a NextSeq 500. During library preparation, unique molecular identifiers were attached to individual cDNA molecules so that TCRs could be counted quantitatively and reproducibly. Both TCR alpha and TCR beta chains were sequenced from each blood RNA sample. The paper's processing steps were these. The median number of TCRs per sample was 95,638, ranging from about 23,224 to 690,600. V, J and CDR3 annotation of the TCR reads was carried out using the Decombinator software suite. For PS versus PT1 abundance plots, all samples were subsampled to the same number of TCRs (28,000). TCRs were defined as expanded if absent before sensitization and observed at least eight times at the 2-week time point. TCRdb trimmed public reads at Q25 via fastp, called clones via MiXCR and kept in-frame beta chains. A single entry per CDR3 protein holds the most common genes and DNA from its merged rows. The V and J calls follow TCRdb's processing rather than the paper's. The sample records 280,000 or so distinct CDR3 sequences, just under 8% of which are singletons. The ten biggest clones cover 1.2% of the sample.

The time point tag for this specimen amounts to: pre-sensitization, week 0. The treatment or condition tag for this specimen amounts to: therapeutic diphenylcyclopropenone sensitization with weekly scalp DPC. Blood at each patch-test visit was drawn before the patch test was applied. To be eligible, patients had to be aged 18 to 70, diagnosed with alopecia and judged suitable for DPC therapy, while pregnant patients were excluded. Total RNA was extracted from unfractionated whole blood that had been collected in Tempus Blood RNA tubes. This TCR was recovered from a man between 18 and 29 years old with alopecia areata. Some clones in this sample may be carry-over from other donors' samples. The source material was whole blood, sampled in connection with sensitization to the hapten diphenylcyclopropenone (DPC). This chain joins TRBV14 to TRBJ2-3; 7 junctional bases match TRBD2. The CDR3 protein is CASSVRGSPRDTQYF. The sequenced DNA is TGTGCCAGCAGCGTACGCGGGAGCCCGAGAGATACGCAGTATTTT.